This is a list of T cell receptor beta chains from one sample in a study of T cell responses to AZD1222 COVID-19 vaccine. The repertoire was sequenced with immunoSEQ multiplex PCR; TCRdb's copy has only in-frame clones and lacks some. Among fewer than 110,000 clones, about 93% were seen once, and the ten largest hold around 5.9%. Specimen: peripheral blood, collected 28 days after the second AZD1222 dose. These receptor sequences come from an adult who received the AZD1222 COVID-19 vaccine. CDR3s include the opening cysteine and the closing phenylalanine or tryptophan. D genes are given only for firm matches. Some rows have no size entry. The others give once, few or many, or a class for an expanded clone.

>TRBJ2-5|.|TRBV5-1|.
TGCGCCAGCAGCCCGGGTGGGGCCCAGTACTTC
CASSPGGAQYF
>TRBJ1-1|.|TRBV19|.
TGTGCCAGTAGTATAGATTCCGACACTGAAGCTTTCTTT
CASSIDSDTEAFF
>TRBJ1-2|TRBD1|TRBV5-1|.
TGCGCCAGCAGCTTGGTAGGGCAGGGGGACTATGGCTACACCTTC
CASSLVGQGDYGYTF
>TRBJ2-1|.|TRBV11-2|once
TGTGCCAGCACCCACCCCGGGACGAATGAGCAGTTCTTC
CASTHPGTNEQFF
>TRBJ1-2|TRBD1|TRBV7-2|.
TGTGCCAGCAGCCGGGACAGGTACTATGGCTACACCTTC
CASSRDRYYGYTF
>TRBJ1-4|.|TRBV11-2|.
TGTGCCAGCAGCCCTGTCGATGAAAAACTGTTTTTT
CASSPVDEKLFF
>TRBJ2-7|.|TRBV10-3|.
TGTGCCATCAGTGACGGACTATTCTACGAGCAGTACTTC
CAISDGLFYEQYF
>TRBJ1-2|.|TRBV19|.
TGTGCCAGTAGTACTCGAAATAGGGGAGGCTACACCTTC
CASSTRNRGGYTF
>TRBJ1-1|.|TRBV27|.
TGTGCCAGCAGTGGACCCAGGGGTAGCACTGAAGCTTTCTTT
CASSGPRGSTEAFF
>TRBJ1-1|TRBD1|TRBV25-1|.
TGTGCCAGCAGCTCGGGACAGGGGATCGGTAACACTGAAGCTTTCTTT
CASSSGQGIGNTEAFF
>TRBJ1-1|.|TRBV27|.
TGTGCCAGCAGTTCCGGGGGGCGTATGAACACTGAAGCTTTCTTT
CASSSGGRMNTEAFF
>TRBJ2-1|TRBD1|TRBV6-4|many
TGTGCCAGCAGTGACTCGACACAGGGGGATTACAATGAGCAGTTCTTC
CASSDSTQGDYNEQFF
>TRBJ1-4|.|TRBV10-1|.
TGCGCCAGCAGTGACGGGGGACCCAACGAAAAACTGTTTTTT
CASSDGGPNEKLFF
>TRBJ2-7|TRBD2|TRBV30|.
TGTGCCTGGAGCCTCGTATCCGGGGGGGCCTCACTTATAAGAGAGCAGTACTTC
CAWSLVSGGASLIREQYF
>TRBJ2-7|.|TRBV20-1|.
TGCAGTTATGACGGCCCCTACGAGCAGTACTTC
CSYDGPYEQYF
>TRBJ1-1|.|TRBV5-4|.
TGTGCCAGCAGCCAAGGTGGGGGCGCGTCTGAAGCTTTCTTT
CASSQGGGASEAFF
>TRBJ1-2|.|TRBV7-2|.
TGTGCCAGCAGCCCCCGGTCAGGGCTTAACTATGGCTACACCTTC
CASSPRSGLNYGYTF
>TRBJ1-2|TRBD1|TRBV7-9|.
TGTGCCAGCAGCTTAGGGACAGGGGAGGCCTATGGCTACACCTTC
CASSLGTGEAYGYTF
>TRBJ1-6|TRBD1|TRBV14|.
TGTGCCAGCAGCCAAGCGGGGACAGTACCCTATAATTCACCCCTCCACTTT
CASSQAGTVPYNSPLHF
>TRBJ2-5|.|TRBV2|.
TGTGCCAGCAAGTATTCAGCGCCCCAAGAGACCCAGTACTTC
CASKYSAPQETQYF
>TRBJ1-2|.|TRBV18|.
TGTGCCAGCTCCCCCCCCCTCGCAGGGAGTAGTGGCTACACCTTC
CASSPPLAGSSGYTF
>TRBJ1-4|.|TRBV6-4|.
TGTGCCAGCAGCCCCGGGGTTCAGGGAAAACTGTTTTTT
CASSPGVQGKLFF
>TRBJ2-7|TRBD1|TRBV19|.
TGTGCCAGTAGTCTAACAGGGGCCTACGAGCAGTACTTC
CASSLTGAYEQYF
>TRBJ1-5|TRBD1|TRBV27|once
TGTGCCAGCAGTTTGGGGACAGGGGCCGGGACGGTGGATCAGCCCCAGCATTTT
CASSLGTGAGTVDQPQHF
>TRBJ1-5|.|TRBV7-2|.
TGTGCCAGCAGCTTTTGGTTAGGACCCCAGAGGGGCAATCAGCCCCAGCATTTT
CASSFWLGPQRGNQPQHF
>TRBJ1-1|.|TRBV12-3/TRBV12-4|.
TGTGCCAGCAGTTTAGGGTTGAACACTGAAGCTTTCTTT
CASSLGLNTEAFF